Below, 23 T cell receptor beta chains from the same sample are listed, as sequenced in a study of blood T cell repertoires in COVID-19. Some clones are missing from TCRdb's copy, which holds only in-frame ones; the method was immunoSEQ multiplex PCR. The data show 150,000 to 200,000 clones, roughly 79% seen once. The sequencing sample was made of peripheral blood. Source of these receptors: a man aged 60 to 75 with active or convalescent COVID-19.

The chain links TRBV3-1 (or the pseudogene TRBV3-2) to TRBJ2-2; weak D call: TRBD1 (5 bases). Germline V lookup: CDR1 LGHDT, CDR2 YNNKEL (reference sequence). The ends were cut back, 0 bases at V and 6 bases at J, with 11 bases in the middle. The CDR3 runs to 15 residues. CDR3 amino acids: CASSQDQGRAGELFF. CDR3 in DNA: TGTGCCAGCAGCCAAGATCAGGGCCGAGCCGGGGAGCTGTTTTTT.

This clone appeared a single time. This chain's CDR3 is CATSRGGDRLSPPQHF. For the CDR3, the DNA is TGTGCCACCAGCAGAGGCGGGGACAGGTTATCGCCGCCCCAGCATTTT. The V and J genes are TRBV15 and TRBJ1-5, with 8 bases matching TRBD1. The CDR3 contains 16 residues. The V gene end was trimmed by 1 base and the J gene end by 9 bases; junction bases not matched to a gene: 11. From germline, CDR1 is LNHNV and CDR2 YYDKDF (reference sequence). Drawing the rest from reference TRBV15 and TRBJ1-5, the complete variable domain is DAMVIQNPRYQVTQFGKPVTLSCSQTLNHNVMYWYQQKSSQAPKLLFHYYDKDFNNEADTPDNFQSRRPNTSFCFLDIRSPGLGDTAMYLCATSRGGDRLSPPQHFGDGTRLSIL.

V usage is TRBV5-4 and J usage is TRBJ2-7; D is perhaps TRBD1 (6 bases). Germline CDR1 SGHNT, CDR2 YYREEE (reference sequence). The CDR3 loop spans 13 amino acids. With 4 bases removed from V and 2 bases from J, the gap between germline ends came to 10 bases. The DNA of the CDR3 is TGTGCCAGCAGCCGACAGGCTCCCTACGAGCAGTACTTC. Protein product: CASSRQAPYEQYF. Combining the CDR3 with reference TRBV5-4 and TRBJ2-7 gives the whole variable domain ETGVTQSPTHLIKTRGQQVTLRCSSQSGHNTVSWYQQALGQGPQFIFQYYREEENGRGNFPPRFSGLQFPNYSSELNVNALELDDSALYLCASSRQAPYEQYFGPGTRLTVT.

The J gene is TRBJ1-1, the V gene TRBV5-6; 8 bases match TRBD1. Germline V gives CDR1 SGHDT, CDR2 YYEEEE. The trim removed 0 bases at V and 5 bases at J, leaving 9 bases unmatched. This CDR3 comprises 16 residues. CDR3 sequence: CASSLVWTGKGTEAFF. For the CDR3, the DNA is TGTGCCAGCAGCTTGGTATGGACAGGGAAGGGAACTGAAGCTTTCTTT. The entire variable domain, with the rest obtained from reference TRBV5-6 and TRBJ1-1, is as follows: DAGVTQSPTHLIKTRGQQVTLRCSPKSGHDTVSWYQQALGQGPQFIFQYYEEEERQRGNFPDRFSGHQFPNYSSELNVNALLLGDSALYLCASSLVWTGKGTEAFFGQGTRLTVV.

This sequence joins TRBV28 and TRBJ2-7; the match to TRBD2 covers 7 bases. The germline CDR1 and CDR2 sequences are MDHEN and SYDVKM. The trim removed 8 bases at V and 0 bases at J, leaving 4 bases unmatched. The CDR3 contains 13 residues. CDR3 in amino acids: CASESGISYEQYF. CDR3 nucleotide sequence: TGTGCCAGCGAGAGCGGGATCTCCTACGAGCAGTACTTC.

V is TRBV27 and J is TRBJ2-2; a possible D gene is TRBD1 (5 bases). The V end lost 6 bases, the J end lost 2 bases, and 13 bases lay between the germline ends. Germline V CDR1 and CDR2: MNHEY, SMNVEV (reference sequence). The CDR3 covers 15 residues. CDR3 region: CASRRQTLNTGELFF. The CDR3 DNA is TGTGCCAGCAGACGACAGACACTAAACACCGGGGAGCTGTTTTTT.

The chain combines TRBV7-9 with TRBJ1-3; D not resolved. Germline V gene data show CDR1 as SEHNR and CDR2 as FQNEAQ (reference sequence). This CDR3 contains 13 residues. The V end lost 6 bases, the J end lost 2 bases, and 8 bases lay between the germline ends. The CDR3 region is CASSEGPGNTIYF. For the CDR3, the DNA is TGTGCCAGCAGTGAGGGTCCTGGAAACACCATATATTTT.

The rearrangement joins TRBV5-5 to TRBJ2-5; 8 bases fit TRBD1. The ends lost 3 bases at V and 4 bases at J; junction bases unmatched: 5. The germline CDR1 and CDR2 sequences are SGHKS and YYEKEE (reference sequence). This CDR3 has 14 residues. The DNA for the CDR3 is TGTGCCAGCAGCTCGACAGGGGCGGGAGAGACCCAGTACTTC. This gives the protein CASSSTGAGETQYF.

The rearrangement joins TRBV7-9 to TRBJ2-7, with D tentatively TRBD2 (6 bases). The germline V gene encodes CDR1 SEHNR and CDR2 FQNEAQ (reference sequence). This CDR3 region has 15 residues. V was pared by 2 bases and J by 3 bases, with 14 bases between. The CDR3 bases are TGTGCCAGCAGCTTAACTGGGAGGCCCTTCTACGAGCAGTACTTC. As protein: CASSLTGRPFYEQYF.

The CDR3 nucleotides read TGCAGCGTGCAGGAACAGGGGTCTCAGCCCCAGCATTTT. Residues: CSVQEQGSQPQHF. The genes are TRBV29-1 and TRBJ1-5, with 7 bases aligning to TRBD1. The CDR3 has 13 residues. V lost 6 bases to trimming and J lost 6 bases; unmatched junction nucleotides: 8. Germline V gene data show CDR1 as SQVTM and CDR2 as ANQGSEA.

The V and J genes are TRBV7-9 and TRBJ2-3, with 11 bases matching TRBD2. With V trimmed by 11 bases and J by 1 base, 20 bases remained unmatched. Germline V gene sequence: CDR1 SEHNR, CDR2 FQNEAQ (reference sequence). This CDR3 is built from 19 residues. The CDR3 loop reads CAGRGLAGGSGQRTDTQYF. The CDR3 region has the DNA TGTGCCGGACGGGGGCTAGCGGGAGGATCGGGCCAACGCACAGATACGCAGTATTTT.

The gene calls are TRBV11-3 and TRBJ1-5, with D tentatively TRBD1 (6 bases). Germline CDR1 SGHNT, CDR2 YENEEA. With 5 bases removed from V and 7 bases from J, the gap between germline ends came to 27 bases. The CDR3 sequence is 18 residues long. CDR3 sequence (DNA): TGTGCCAGCAGCCCCCCTGGGCACTGGCACAGGGAGATACAGCCCCAGCATTTT. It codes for CASSPPGHWHREIQPQHF.

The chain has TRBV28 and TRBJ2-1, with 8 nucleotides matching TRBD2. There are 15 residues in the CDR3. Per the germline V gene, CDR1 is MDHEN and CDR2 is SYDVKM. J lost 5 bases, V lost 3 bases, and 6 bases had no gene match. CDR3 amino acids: CASSLLAGMDNEQFF. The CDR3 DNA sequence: TGTGCCAGCAGTTTGTTAGCGGGAATGGACAATGAGCAGTTCTTC.

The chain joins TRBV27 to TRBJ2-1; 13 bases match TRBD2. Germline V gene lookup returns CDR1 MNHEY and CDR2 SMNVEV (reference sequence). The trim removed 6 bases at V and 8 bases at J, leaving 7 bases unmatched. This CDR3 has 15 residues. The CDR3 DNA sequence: TGTGCCAGCAGCCTTGGACTAGCGGGAGTCGATGAGCAGTTCTTC. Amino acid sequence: CASSLGLAGVDEQFF.

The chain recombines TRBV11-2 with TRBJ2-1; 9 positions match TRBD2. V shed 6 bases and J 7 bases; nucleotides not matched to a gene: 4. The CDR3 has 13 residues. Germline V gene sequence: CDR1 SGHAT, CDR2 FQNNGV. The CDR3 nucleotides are TGTGCCAGCAGGGGACTAGCTCTGAATGAGCAGTTCTTC. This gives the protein CASRGLALNEQFF.

This CDR3 reads CSVELAGGSYEQYF. CDR3 sequence (DNA): TGCAGCGTTGAACTAGCGGGAGGTTCCTACGAGCAGTACTTC. V usage is TRBV29-1 and J usage is TRBJ2-7, with TRBD2 matching over 11 bases. This CDR3 region has 14 residues. J was trimmed by 1 base and V by 2 bases; bases with no gene match: 1. The germline V gene has CDR1 SQVTM and CDR2 ANQGSEA.

The chain's CDR3 is CATSRGRDPYNEQFF. CDR3 in DNA: TGTGCCACCAGCAGAGGGCGGGACCCATACAATGAGCAGTTCTTC. The chain is built from TRBV15 and TRBJ2-1; D may be TRBD2 (6 bases). The CDR3 sequence is 15 residues long. Trimming removed 1 base at V and 4 bases at J, with 11 bases between. Germline-derived CDR1 and CDR2 are LNHNV and YYDKDF (reference sequence). The full variable domain, its missing parts supplied by reference TRBV15 and TRBJ2-1, is DAMVIQNPRYQVTQFGKPVTLSCSQTLNHNVMYWYQQKSSQAPKLLFHYYDKDFNNEADTPDNFQSRRPNTSFCFLDIRSPGLGDTAMYLCATSRGRDPYNEQFFGPGTRLTVL.

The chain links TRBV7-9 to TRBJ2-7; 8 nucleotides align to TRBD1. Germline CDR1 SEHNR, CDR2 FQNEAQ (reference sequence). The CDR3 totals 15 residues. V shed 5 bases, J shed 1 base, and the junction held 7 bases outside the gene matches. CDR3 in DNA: TGTGCCAGCAGCCCAGTATGGACAGGGTCCTACGAGCAGTACTTC. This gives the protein CASSPVWTGSYEQYF.

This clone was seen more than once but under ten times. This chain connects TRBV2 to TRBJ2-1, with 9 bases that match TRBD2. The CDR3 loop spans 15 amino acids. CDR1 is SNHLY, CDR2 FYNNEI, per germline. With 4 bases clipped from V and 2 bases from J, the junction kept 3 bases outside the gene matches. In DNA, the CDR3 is TGTGCCAGCAGTGTAGCTAGCGGGGCCTACAATGAGCAGTTCTTC. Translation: CASSVASGAYNEQFF.

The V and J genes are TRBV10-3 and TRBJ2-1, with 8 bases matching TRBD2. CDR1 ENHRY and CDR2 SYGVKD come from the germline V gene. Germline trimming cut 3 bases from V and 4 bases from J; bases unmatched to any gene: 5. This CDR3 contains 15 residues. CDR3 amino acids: CAISDQASGYNEQFF. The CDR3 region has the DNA TGTGCCATCAGTGATCAGGCTAGCGGGTACAATGAGCAGTTCTTC.

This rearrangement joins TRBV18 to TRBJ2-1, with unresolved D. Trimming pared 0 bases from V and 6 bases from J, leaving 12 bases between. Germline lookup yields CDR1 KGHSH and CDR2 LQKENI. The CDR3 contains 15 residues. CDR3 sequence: CASSPPSSVRNEQFF. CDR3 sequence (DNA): TGTGCCAGCTCACCACCCTCATCGGTTCGCAATGAGCAGTTCTTC.

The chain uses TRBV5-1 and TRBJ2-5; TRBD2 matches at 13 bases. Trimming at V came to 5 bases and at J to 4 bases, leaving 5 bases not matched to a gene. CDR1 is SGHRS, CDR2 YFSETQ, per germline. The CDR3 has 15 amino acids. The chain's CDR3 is CASSRTSGSRETQYF. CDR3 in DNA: TGCGCCAGCAGTCGGACTAGCGGGAGTAGAGAGACCCAGTACTTC.

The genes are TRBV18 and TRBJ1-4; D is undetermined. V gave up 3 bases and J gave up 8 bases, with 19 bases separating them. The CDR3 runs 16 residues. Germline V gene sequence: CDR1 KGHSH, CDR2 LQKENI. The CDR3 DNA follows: TGTGCCAGCTCACCTCCCGGGTTACCGCGTGTGGAAAAACTGTTTTTT. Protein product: CASSPPGLPRVEKLFF.